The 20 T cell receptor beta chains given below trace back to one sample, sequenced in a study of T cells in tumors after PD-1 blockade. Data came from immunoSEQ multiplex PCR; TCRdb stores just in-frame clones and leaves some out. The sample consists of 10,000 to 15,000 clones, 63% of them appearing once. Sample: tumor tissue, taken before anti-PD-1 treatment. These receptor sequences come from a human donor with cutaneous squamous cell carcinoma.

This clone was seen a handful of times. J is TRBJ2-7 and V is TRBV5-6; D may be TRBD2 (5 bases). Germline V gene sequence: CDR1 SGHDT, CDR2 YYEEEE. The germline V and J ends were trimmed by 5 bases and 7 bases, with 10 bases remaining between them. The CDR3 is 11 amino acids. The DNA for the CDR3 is TGTGCCAGCAGTCTAGCTAGGGAGCAGTACTTC. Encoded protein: CASSLAREQYF.

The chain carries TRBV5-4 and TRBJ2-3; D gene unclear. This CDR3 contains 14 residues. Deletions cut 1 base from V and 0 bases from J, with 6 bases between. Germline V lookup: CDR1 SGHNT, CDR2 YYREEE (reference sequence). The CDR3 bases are TGTGCCAGCAGCTTGAGCCGGAGCACAGATACGCAGTATTTT. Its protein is CASSLSRSTDTQYF.

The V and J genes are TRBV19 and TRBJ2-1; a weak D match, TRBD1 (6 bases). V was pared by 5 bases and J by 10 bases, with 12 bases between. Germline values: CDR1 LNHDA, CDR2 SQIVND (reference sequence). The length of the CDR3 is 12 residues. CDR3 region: CASSSQDREQFF. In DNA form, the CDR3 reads TGTGCCAGTAGTTCACAAGACAGGGAGCAGTTCTTC.

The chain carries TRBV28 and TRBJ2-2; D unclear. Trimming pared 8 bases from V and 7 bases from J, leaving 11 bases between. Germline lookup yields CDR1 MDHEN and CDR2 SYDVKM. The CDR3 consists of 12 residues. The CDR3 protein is CASAQFGGELFF. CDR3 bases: TGTGCCAGCGCCCAGTTCGGCGGGGAGCTGTTTTTT.

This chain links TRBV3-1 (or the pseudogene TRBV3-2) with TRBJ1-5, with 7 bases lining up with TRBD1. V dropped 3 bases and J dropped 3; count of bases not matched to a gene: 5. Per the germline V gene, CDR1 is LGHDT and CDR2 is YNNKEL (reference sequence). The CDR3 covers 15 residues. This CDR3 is CASSQYRGFNQPQHF. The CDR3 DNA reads TGTGCCAGCAGCCAGTACAGGGGTTTCAATCAGCCCCAGCATTTT.

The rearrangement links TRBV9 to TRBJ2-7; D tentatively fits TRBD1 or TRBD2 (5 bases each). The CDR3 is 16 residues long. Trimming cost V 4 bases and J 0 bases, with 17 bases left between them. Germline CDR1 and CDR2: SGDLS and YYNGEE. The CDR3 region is CASSRSVAGSSYEQYF. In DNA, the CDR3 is TGTGCCAGCAGCCGATCGGTGGCAGGGAGCTCCTACGAGCAGTACTTC.

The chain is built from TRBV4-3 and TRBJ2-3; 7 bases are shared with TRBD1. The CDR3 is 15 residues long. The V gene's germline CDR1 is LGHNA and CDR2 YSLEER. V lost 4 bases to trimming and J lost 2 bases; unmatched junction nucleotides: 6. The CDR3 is CASSLNRGNTDTQYF. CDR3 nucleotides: TGCGCCAGCAGCCTAAACAGGGGTAACACAGATACGCAGTATTTT.

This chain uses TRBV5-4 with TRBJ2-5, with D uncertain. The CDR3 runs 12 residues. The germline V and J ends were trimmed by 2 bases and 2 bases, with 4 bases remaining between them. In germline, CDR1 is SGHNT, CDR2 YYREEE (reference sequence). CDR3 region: CASSFLQETQYF. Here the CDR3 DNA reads TGTGCCAGCAGCTTTCTTCAAGAGACCCAGTACTTC.

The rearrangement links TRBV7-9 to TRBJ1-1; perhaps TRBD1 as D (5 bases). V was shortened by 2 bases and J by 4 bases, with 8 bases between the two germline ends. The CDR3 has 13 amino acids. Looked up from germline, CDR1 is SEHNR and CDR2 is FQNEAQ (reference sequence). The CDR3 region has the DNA TGTGCCAGCAGCTTAAGCAGGGCCACTGAAGCTTTCTTT. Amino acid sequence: CASSLSRATEAFF.

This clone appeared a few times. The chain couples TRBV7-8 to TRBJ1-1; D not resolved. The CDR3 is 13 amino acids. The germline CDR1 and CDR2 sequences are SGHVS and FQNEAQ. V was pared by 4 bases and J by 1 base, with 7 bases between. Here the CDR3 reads CASSSPRNTEAFF. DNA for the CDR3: TGTGCCAGCAGCTCCCCACGGAACACTGAAGCTTTCTTT.

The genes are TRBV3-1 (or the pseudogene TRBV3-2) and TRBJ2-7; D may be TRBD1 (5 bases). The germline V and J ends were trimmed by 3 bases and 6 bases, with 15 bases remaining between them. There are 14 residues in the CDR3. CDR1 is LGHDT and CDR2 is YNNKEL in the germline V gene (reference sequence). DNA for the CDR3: TGTGCCAGCAGCCAGGGGCGCATCGGTCCCGAGCAGTACTTC. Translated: CASSQGRIGPEQYF.

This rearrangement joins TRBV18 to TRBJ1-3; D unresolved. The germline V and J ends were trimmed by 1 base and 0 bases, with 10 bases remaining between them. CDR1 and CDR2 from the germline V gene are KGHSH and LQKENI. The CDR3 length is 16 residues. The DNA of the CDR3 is TGTGCCAGCTCACCACTTAAGCAACCCTCTGGAAACACCATATATTTT. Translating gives CASSPLKQPSGNTIYF.

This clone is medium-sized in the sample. CDR3 DNA sequence: TGTGCCAGCAGCCCCGGGGTCTACAATGAGCAGTTCTTC. As protein: CASSPGVYNEQFF. The chain recombines TRBV27 with TRBJ2-1; a possible D gene is TRBD2 (5 bases). Deletions cut 6 bases from V and 3 bases from J, with 9 bases between. CDR3 length: 13 amino acids. Germline V gene lookup returns CDR1 MNHEY and CDR2 SMNVEV (reference sequence).

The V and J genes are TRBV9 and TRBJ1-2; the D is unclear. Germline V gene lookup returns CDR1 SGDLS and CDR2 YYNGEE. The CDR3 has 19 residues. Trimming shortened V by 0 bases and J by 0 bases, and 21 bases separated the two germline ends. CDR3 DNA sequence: TGTGCCAGCAGCGTAGCAGTTCGGGGAGGTGGTTCTACTAACTATGGCTACACCTTC. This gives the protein CASSVAVRGGGSTNYGYTF.

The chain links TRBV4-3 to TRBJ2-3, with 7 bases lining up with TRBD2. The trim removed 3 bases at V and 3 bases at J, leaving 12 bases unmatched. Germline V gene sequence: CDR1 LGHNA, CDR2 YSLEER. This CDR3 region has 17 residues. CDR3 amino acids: CASSQANSGGGTDTQYF. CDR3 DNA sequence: TGCGCCAGCAGCCAGGCAAACTCGGGAGGTGGGACAGATACGCAGTATTTT.

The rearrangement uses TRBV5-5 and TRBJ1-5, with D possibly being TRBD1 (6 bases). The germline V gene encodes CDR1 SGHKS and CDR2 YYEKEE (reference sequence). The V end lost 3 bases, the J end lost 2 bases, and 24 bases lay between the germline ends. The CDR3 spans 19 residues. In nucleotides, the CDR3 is TGTGCCAGCAGCTCCTTACAGGGTTCGCAGTCTCGCGGCAATCAGCCCCAGCATTTT. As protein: CASSSLQGSQSRGNQPQHF. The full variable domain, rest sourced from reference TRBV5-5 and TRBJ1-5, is DAGVTQSPTHLIKTRGQQVTLRCSPISGHKSVSWYQQVLGQGPQFIFQYYEKEERGRGNFPDRFSARQFPNYSSELNVNALLLGDSALYLCASSSLQGSQSRGNQPQHFGDGTRLSIL.

This CDR3 is CASSYGEKLFF. CDR3 bases: TGTGCCAGCAGTTACGGCGAAAAACTGTTTTTT. The chain combines TRBV12-3 or TRBV12-4 with TRBJ1-4; D remains ambiguous. V was trimmed by 4 bases and J by 8 bases, leaving 5 bases between them. The CDR3 runs to 11 residues.

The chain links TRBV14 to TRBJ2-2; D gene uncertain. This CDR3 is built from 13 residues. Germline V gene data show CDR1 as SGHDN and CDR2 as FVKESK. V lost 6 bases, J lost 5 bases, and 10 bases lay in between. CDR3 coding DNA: TGTGCCAGCAGTCGCGACCCGACCGGGGAGCTGTTTTTT. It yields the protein CASSRDPTGELFF. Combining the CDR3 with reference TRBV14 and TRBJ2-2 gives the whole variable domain EAGVTQFPSHSVIEKGQTVTLRCDPISGHDNLYWYRRVMGKEIKFLLHFVKESKQDESGMPNNRFLAERTGGTYSTLKVQPAELEDSGVYFCASSRDPTGELFFGEGSRLTVL.

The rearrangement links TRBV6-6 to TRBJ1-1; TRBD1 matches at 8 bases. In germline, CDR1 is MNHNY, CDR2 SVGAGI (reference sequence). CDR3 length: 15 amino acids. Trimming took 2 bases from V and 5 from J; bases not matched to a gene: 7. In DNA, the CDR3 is TGTGCCAGCAGTTACCCCGGACAGGGCGGAACTGAAGCTTTCTTT. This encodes CASSYPGQGGTEAFF.

As DNA, the CDR3 is TGTGCCAGCAGAACCACCCTCAGGGTAGGTGGGGCCAACGTCCTGACTTTC. Residues: CASRTTLRVGGANVLTF. The J gene is TRBJ2-6, the V gene TRBV28; D is possibly TRBD1 (5 bases). V was cut by 6 bases and J by 3 bases, with 18 bases left in between. The V gene's germline CDR1 is MDHEN and CDR2 SYDVKM. CDR3 length equals 17 residues.